These 29 T cell receptor beta chains were all obtained from the same sample, sequenced in a study of cytomegalovirus exposure and HLA in healthy donors. A multiplex PCR was run with 60 Vbeta primers and 13 Jbeta primers. This table comes from immunoSEQ multiplex PCR, and its TCRdb copy is limited to in-frame clones, with some not included. Of 120,000 to 150,000 clones in the sample, roughly 80% were seen once. Sequencing used PBMCs. These TCRs come from a woman aged 25-40 years in good health and CMV-seronegative.

The chain employs TRBV14 and TRBJ2-4, with D possibly matching TRBD2 (6 bases). The CDR3 extends over 17 amino acids. Germline values: CDR1 SGHDN, CDR2 FVKESK. Trimming took off 0 bases at V and 0 bases at J, with 12 bases between the two ends. The CDR3 spells CASSQERGGLAKNIQYF. The CDR3 coding sequence is TGTGCCAGCAGCCAAGAGAGGGGAGGTCTAGCCAAAAACATTCAGTACTTC.

The CDR3 DNA reads TGTGCCAGCAGCTTAGAACAGGGCTACGGCTACACCTTC. It codes for CASSLEQGYGYTF. This chain connects TRBV28 to TRBJ1-2; maybe TRBD1 (6 bases). Germline loops: CDR1 MDHEN, CDR2 SYDVKM. Trimming pared 6 bases from V and 8 bases from J, leaving 16 bases between. The CDR3 is made up of 13 amino acids.

This chain uses TRBV29-1 with TRBJ2-7, with 8 bases that match TRBD1. The CDR3 sequence is 13 residues long. The V segment lost 4 bases and the J segment 3 bases; nucleotides outside the gene matches: 5. Looked up from germline, CDR1 is SQVTM and CDR2 is ANQGSEA. The CDR3 protein is CSVAGQGIYEQYF. The CDR3 bases are TGCAGCGTTGCAGGACAGGGTATCTACGAGCAGTACTTC.

This chain connects TRBV5-5 to TRBJ1-6; unclear D gene. CDR1 and CDR2 from the germline V gene are SGHKS and YYEKEE (reference sequence). Deletions cut 1 base from V and 4 bases from J, with 9 bases between. The CDR3 is made up of 15 amino acids. The CDR3 DNA sequence: TGTGCCAGCAGCTTGTTCCCAGGATATAATTCACCCCTCCACTTT. Its protein product is CASSLFPGYNSPLHF.

The V and J genes are TRBV7-2 and TRBJ2-7, with 9 bases that match TRBD2. Germline values: CDR1 SGHTA, CDR2 FQGNSA. This CDR3 is built from 16 residues. V lost 2 bases to trimming and J lost 1 base; unmatched junction nucleotides: 6. This CDR3 is CASSLSLSGGSYEQYF. In DNA, the CDR3 is TGTGCCAGCAGCTTAAGTCTTAGCGGGGGATCCTACGAGCAGTACTTC.

The chain recombines TRBV29-1 with TRBJ2-3, with 11 nucleotides matching TRBD2. CDR3 length: 14 residues. J gave up 4 bases and V 3 bases, and 3 bases lay outside the gene matches. Germline CDR1 and CDR2: SQVTM and ANQGSEA. As DNA, the CDR3 is TGCAGCGTTGATTATAGCGGGGGGGCAGATACGCAGTATTTT. Its protein product is CSVDYSGGADTQYF.

The chain employs TRBV27 and TRBJ2-1; D possibly corresponds to TRBD1 (6 bases). The germline CDR1 and CDR2 sequences are MNHEY and SMNVEV (reference sequence). V was shortened by 6 bases and J by 0 bases, with 15 bases between the two germline ends. CDR3 length: 16 residues. As DNA, the CDR3 is TGTGCCAGCAGCCCTCGGGACACAAGCTCCTACAATGAGCAGTTCTTC. This translates into CASSPRDTSSYNEQFF.

The chain links TRBV4-1 to TRBJ1-1, with TRBD1 matching over 8 bases. From germline, CDR1 is MGHRA and CDR2 YSYEKL. This CDR3 spans 19 amino acids. The junction had 16 bases not matched to a gene; V was cut back by 4 bases and J by 0 bases. The CDR3 sequence is CASSRKVVGQVGLNTEAFF. CDR3 DNA: TGCGCCAGCAGCCGCAAAGTCGTGGGACAGGTCGGCCTGAACACTGAAGCTTTCTTT.

The chain employs TRBV5-1 and TRBJ1-2; TRBD1 matches at 8 bases. Germline V gene lookup returns CDR1 SGHRS and CDR2 YFSETQ. Losses at the gene ends were 2 bases for V and 0 bases for J; bases not matched to a gene: 12. This CDR3 is built from 18 residues. DNA of the CDR3: TGCGCCAGCAGCTTATCCACAGGGGGGTTAGTAACTAACTATGGCTACACCTTC. Protein: CASSLSTGGLVTNYGYTF.

V gene TRBV5-1 combines with J gene TRBJ1-6; D is possibly TRBD1 (6 bases). CDR3 length: 15 amino acids. V was shortened by 4 bases and J by 8 bases, with 16 bases between the two germline ends. CDR1 and CDR2 from the germline V gene are SGHRS and YFSETQ. CDR3 coding DNA: TGCGCCAGCAGCACAACAGGGAGCGCTGATTCACCCCTCCACTTT. Translation gives CASSTTGSADSPLHF.

The chain employs TRBV19 and TRBJ2-5, with 9 bases that match TRBD1. Trimming at V came to 3 bases and at J to 3 bases, leaving 8 bases not matched to a gene. This CDR3 spans 16 amino acids. CDR1 and CDR2 (germline): LNHDA, SQIVND (reference sequence). CDR3: CASSILPGQGKETQYF. The DNA for the CDR3 is TGTGCCAGTAGTATCCTACCGGGACAGGGTAAAGAGACCCAGTACTTC.

The chain has TRBV28 and TRBJ2-3; 8 bases match TRBD2. Per germline, CDR1 MDHEN and CDR2 SYDVKM. The CDR3 spans 15 residues. V was clipped by 11 bases and J by 6 bases; unmatched bases: 16. The CDR3 DNA reads as TGTGCCGTCTATGACAGAGCGGGAGTGACGGATACGCAGTATTTT. This gives the protein CAVYDRAGVTDTQYF.

This sequence joins TRBV7-2 and TRBJ1-1; TRBD1 aligns across 7 bases. The CDR3 has 15 amino acids. Trimming removed 0 bases from V and 0 bases from J; junction bases left unmatched: 1. The germline V gene encodes CDR1 SGHTA and CDR2 FQGNSA. Here the CDR3 DNA reads TGTGCCAGCAGCTTAGCAGGGGGCATGAACACTGAAGCTTTCTTT. Amino acid sequence: CASSLAGGMNTEAFF.

The chain has TRBV2 and TRBJ1-2; D not resolved. V lost 2 bases to trimming and J lost 4 bases, with 2 bases between them. Per germline, CDR1 SNHLY and CDR2 FYNNEI. The CDR3 is 11 amino acids. The CDR3 sequence: CASSERYGYTF. In DNA form, the CDR3 reads TGTGCCAGCAGTGAACGCTATGGCTACACCTTC. The variable domain in full, completed from reference TRBV2 and TRBJ1-2, reads EPEVTQTPSHQVTQMGQEVILRCVPISNHLYFYWYRQILGQKVEFLVSFYNNEISEKSEIFDDQFSVERPDGSNFTLKIRSTKLEDSAMYFCASSERYGYTFGSGTRLTVV.

The chain has TRBV11-2 and TRBJ2-2; the D is unclear. The CDR3 is 14 residues long. The germline V and J ends were trimmed by 5 bases and 2 bases, with 9 bases remaining between them. Per the germline V gene, CDR1 is SGHAT and CDR2 is FQNNGV. The CDR3 protein is CASSRNLNTGELFF. As DNA, the CDR3 is TGTGCCAGCAGCCGAAACTTAAACACCGGGGAGCTGTTTTTT.

This clone appeared a few times. The chain combines TRBV7-9 with TRBJ2-3; a possible D gene is TRBD1 (6 bases). There are 14 residues in the CDR3. V was shortened by 6 bases and J by 11 bases, with 21 bases between the two germline ends. Germline V gene data show CDR1 as SEHNR and CDR2 as FQNEAQ (reference sequence). The CDR3 nucleotides are TGTGCCAGCAGTCCTACGCCCCAAACAGGGAAGCAGTATTTT. The encoded protein is CASSPTPQTGKQYF.

V gene TRBV5-4 combines with J gene TRBJ2-7, with 10 positions matching TRBD1. V gave up 3 bases and J gave up 3 bases; unmatched junction bases: 6. CDR3 length: 15 amino acids. The germline V gene encodes CDR1 SGHNT and CDR2 YYREEE (reference sequence). CDR3 residues: CASSSPGQGNYEQYF. The CDR3 nucleotides read TGTGCCAGCAGCTCACCGGGACAGGGGAACTACGAGCAGTACTTC.

Concerning this clone: One junction end disagrees with the germline gene, perhaps due to a read error. This sample also contains other DNA sequences that code for the same CDR3. This chain joins TRBV19 and TRBJ1-1; tentative D call: TRBD1 (5 bases). Germline assignment: CDR1 LNHDA and CDR2 SQIVND (reference sequence). The CDR3 has 14 residues. CDR3 DNA: TGTGCCAGTAGTATAAGGGGCGGGAACACCGAAGCTTTCTTT. The encoded protein is CASSIRGGNTEAFF.

The chain links TRBV18 to TRBJ2-1; D unclear. Germline CDR1 is KGHSH and CDR2 is LQKENI. CDR3 length: 16 residues. Deletions cut 3 bases from V and 7 bases from J, with 19 bases between. The CDR3 coding sequence is TGTGCCAGCTCACCGCGAACCACTCGTAAATCGAATGAGCAGTTCTTC. It translates to CASSPRTTRKSNEQFF.

V and J are TRBV15 and TRBJ2-7; D possibly corresponds to TRBD1 (6 bases). The V end lost 3 bases, the J end lost 2 bases, and 8 bases lay between the germline ends. CDR1 and CDR2 from the germline V gene are LNHNV and YYDKDF (reference sequence). The CDR3 runs to 13 residues. CDR3 sequence (DNA): TGTGCCACCAGCAGGGACAGCCCCTACGAGCAGTACTTC. Translation gives CATSRDSPYEQYF.

J is TRBJ2-1 and V is TRBV7-7; 7 nucleotides line up with TRBD2. Germline loops: CDR1 SSHAT, CDR2 FNYEAQ (reference sequence). The CDR3 runs 16 residues. V shed 1 base, J shed 8 bases, and the junction held 11 bases outside the gene matches. The CDR3 sequence: CASSLVGWGGGDEQFF. The CDR3 bases are TGTGCCAGCAGCTTAGTAGGGTGGGGGGGTGGCGATGAGCAGTTCTTC.

The chain carries TRBV5-1 and TRBJ1-2; 10 nucleotides match TRBD1. V trimming: 4 bases; J trimming: 7 bases; junction bases outside the gene matches: 7. The CDR3 contains 14 residues. CDR1 is SGHRS, CDR2 YFSETQ, per germline. In DNA form, the CDR3 reads TGCGCCAGCAGCCCGAGGGGACAGGGGTGTGGCTACACCTTC. Translating gives CASSPRGQGCGYTF.

The V and J genes are TRBV7-9 and TRBJ1-5; no clear D. V shed 6 bases and J shed 3 bases, with 6 bases lying between them. Germline values: CDR1 SEHNR, CDR2 FQNEAQ (reference sequence). The CDR3 runs 12 residues. The chain's CDR3 is CASSQINQPQHF. As DNA, the CDR3 is TGTGCCAGCAGTCAAATCAATCAGCCCCAGCATTTT. Combining the CDR3 with reference TRBV7-9 and TRBJ1-5 gives the whole variable domain DTGVSQNPRHKITKRGQNVTFRCDPISEHNRLYWYRQTLGQGPEFLTYFQNEAQLEKSRLLSDRFSAERPKGSFSTLEIQRTEQGDSAMYLCASSQINQPQHFGDGTRLSIL.

This clone was counted a few times. This rearrangement joins TRBV7-8 to TRBJ2-5; possible D gene TRBD2, 5 bases. Trimming pared 1 base from V and 2 bases from J, leaving 8 bases between. From germline, CDR1 is SGHVS and CDR2 FQNEAQ. The CDR3 runs to 14 residues. CDR3 amino acids: CASSLGRQQETQYF. For the CDR3, the DNA is TGTGCCAGCAGCTTAGGGAGGCAGCAAGAGACCCAGTACTTC. The full variable domain, with the rest looked up from reference TRBV7-8 and TRBJ2-5, is GAGVSQSPRYKVAKRGQDVALRCDPISGHVSLFWYQQALGQGPEFLTYFQNEAQLDKSGLPSDRFFAERPEGSVSTLKIQRTQQEDSAVYLCASSLGRQQETQYFGPGTRLLVL.

Worth noting for this clone: Other DNA sequences in this sample translate to the same CDR3. CDR3 in amino acids: CASSLSRLNQPQHF. CDR3 bases: TGTGCCAGCAGTTTATCGAGACTGAATCAGCCCCAGCATTTT. The chain carries TRBV27 and TRBJ1-5; D is undetermined. Deletions cut 0 bases from V and 4 bases from J, with 7 bases between. This CDR3 is built from 14 residues. Germline CDR1 is MNHEY and CDR2 is SMNVEV (reference sequence).

This chain connects TRBV2 to TRBJ1-2, with D hard to call. V shed 4 bases and J shed 4 bases, with 13 bases lying between them. Germline V lookup: CDR1 SNHLY, CDR2 FYNNEI. This CDR3 has 14 residues. CDR3 loop: CASSAFRSLYGYTF. CDR3 sequence (DNA): TGTGCCAGCAGTGCGTTCAGGTCGCTCTATGGCTACACCTTC.

This clone was recorded once. The chain joins TRBV5-4 to TRBJ2-7, with a possible D match to TRBD1 (6 bases). Germline CDR1 and CDR2: SGHNT and YYREEE (reference sequence). V lost 4 bases and J 5 bases, leaving 19 bases between the germline ends. The CDR3 length is 15 residues. As DNA, the CDR3 is TGTGCCAGCAGCCGCGGGCTGGGGGACACGAACGAGCAGTACTTC. Protein sequence: CASSRGLGDTNEQYF.

The chain uses TRBV7-9 and TRBJ1-3; tentative D call: TRBD1 (5 bases). The V gene lost 11 bases and the J gene lost 0 bases, with 14 bases spanning the gap. Germline CDR1 is SEHNR and CDR2 is FQNEAQ (reference sequence). This CDR3 has 14 amino acids. The CDR3: CAGERGFSGNTIYF. In nucleotides, the CDR3 is TGTGCCGGAGAACGGGGGTTCTCTGGAAACACCATATATTTT.

This clone has only one observation. One end of the junction varies from germline; a read error may be responsible. The chain has TRBV7-9 and TRBJ2-1, with a tentative D call TRBD2 (6 bases). CDR1 is SEHNR and CDR2 is FQNEAQ in the germline V gene (reference sequence). The CDR3 is 12 residues long. DNA for the CDR3: TGTTCCAGCAGCTTAGAAGGCGGGAAACAGTTCTTC. This encodes CSSSLEGGKQFF.